Listed below are T cell receptor beta chains from one sample, sequenced in a study of memory CD4+ T cells and cytomegalovirus serostatus. Clones were read by immunoSEQ multiplex PCR, and TCRdb kept only the in-frame ones, dropping some. The table shows 70,000 to 95,000 clones, with over 80% occurring only once. The sequencing input was memory CD4+ T cells from blood. Source of these receptors: an adult in good health and CMV-seronegative. Both conserved end residues are part of each CDR3. Each record gives: V gene, CDR3 protein.

V: TRBV27; CDR3: CASRRGAEEEKLFF
V: TRBV4-1; CDR3: CASSQESFRGYGYTF
V: TRBV4-2; CDR3: CASSQDGTGVIGAFF
V: TRBV18; CDR3: CASSPDQETQYF
V: TRBV10-3; CDR3: CAIRPGTGQETQYF
V: TRBV5-4; CDR3: CASSFAGGASEQYF
V: TRBV9; CDR3: CASSVGTGGNSGNTIYF
V: TRBV11-2; CDR3: CASSLGTGTAERVAAFF
V: TRBV19; CDR3: CASSKTGTGGYEQYF
V: TRBV2; CDR3: CASTGASAGSEQYF
V: TRBV7-7; CDR3: CASSLLSPQSRGLGNEQYF
V: TRBV5-1; CDR3: CASSSELSGNTIYF
V: TRBV5-1; CDR3: CASSLGDQTNGELFF
V: TRBV7-2; CDR3: CASSTRAGGLPDTQYF
V: TRBV4-2; CDR3: CASSPTGQVSNEQYF
V: TRBV7-9; CDR3: CASSLVGGLTFGEQYF
V: TRBV27; CDR3: CASSSERGSTDTQYF
V: TRBV5-4; CDR3: CASSDTGANIQYF
V: TRBV12-5; CDR3: CASGPRQGFGEQYF
V: TRBV28; CDR3: CASRETGGGYEQYF
V: TRBV6-5; CDR3: CASSYAQKATEAFF
V: TRBV9; CDR3: CASSVAVSTDTQYF
V: TRBV7-2; CDR3: CASSLRQGATYEQYF